One and the same sample provided the 14 T cell receptor beta chains below, sequenced in a study of radiation and T cells in renal cell carcinoma. Time point denoted: blood 4 weeks post-SBRT, at nephrectomy. Treatment of the sample: 15 Gy SBRT to primary tumor, nephrectomy 4 weeks later. Sequenced by immunoSEQ multiplex PCR; TCRdb stores in-frame clones only, minus some. Here the sample spans approximately 92,000 clones, about 82% being singletons. The sequencing used blood, collected from a patient whose treatment included radiotherapy and nephrectomy. The receptors derive from a man aged 50-59 years with renal cell carcinoma.

A few counts support this clone. This chain connects TRBV27 to TRBJ2-5, with no clear D. From germline, CDR1 is MNHEY and CDR2 SMNVEV (reference sequence). This CDR3 is 13 amino acids long. V dropped 3 bases and J dropped 1 base, with 6 bases sitting between them. The CDR3 DNA reads TGTGCCAGCAGTTTCGGCTTCCAAGAGACCCAGTACTTC. Translated, it gives CASSFGFQETQYF.

This chain joins TRBV9 and TRBJ2-5, with D possibly being TRBD2 (6 bases). Trimming shortened V by 2 bases and J by 5 bases, and 13 bases separated the two germline ends. The CDR3 covers 14 residues. The germline CDR1 and CDR2 sequences are SGDLS and YYNGEE. CDR3 nucleotides: TGTGCCAGCAGCGTGTCGACTAGTAGTGAGACCCAGTACTTC. It specifies CASSVSTSSETQYF.

This clone was observed a single time. The gene calls are TRBV6-5 and TRBJ2-5, with D perhaps TRBD2 (5 bases). V was cut by 2 bases and J by 10 bases, with 8 bases left in between. Germline-derived CDR1 and CDR2 are MNHEY and SVGAGI. This CDR3 comprises 11 residues. CDR3 DNA: TGTGCCAGCAGTTACGCGGGTTTCCAGTACTTC. Translated, it gives CASSYAGFQYF.

Written as DNA, the CDR3 is TGTGCCAGCAGCGAAGCCGGGACCACACGGAGGGTGACGCAGTATTTT. Its protein is CASSEAGTTRRVTQYF. This chain joins TRBV13 and TRBJ2-3; D might be TRBD2 (6 bases). Trimming removed 5 bases from V and 9 bases from J, with 24 bases in between. Per germline, CDR1 PRHDT and CDR2 FYEKMQ (reference sequence). This CDR3 has 16 amino acids.

The chain joins TRBV19 to TRBJ2-7; 7 nucleotides agree with TRBD2. The CDR3 totals 18 residues. Germline assignment: CDR1 LNHDA and CDR2 SQIVND (reference sequence). The V gene end was trimmed by 4 bases and the J gene end by 0 bases; junction bases not matched to a gene: 15. This CDR3 is CASSTPALPGLTSYEQYF. The CDR3 DNA follows: TGTGCCAGTAGTACCCCAGCACTACCGGGACTAACCTCCTACGAGCAGTACTTC.

As concerns this clone: The germline gene is not matched at one end of the junction; a read error may be the cause. The V call is TRBV7-7, the J call TRBJ2-3; D is possibly TRBD1 (6 bases). Germline CDR1 SSHAT, CDR2 FNYEAQ (reference sequence). This CDR3 has 15 amino acids. The CDR3 reads CASSLVGGTADTQYF. CDR3 bases: TGTGCTAGCAGCTTAGTAGGGGGTACCGCAGATACGCAGTATTTT.

This sequence joins TRBV6-5 and TRBJ2-2; D might be TRBD2 (6 bases). V was shortened by 6 bases and J by 4 bases, with 12 bases between the two germline ends. Germline V gene data show CDR1 as MNHEY and CDR2 as SVGAGI. The CDR3 runs 14 residues. The CDR3: CASSPIGGTGELFF. CDR3 DNA sequence: TGTGCCAGCAGCCCCATCGGGGGCACCGGGGAGCTGTTTTTT.

The chain combines TRBV20-1 with TRBJ2-5; the D is unclear. The CDR3 sequence is 11 residues long. The ends were cut back, 0 bases at V and 5 bases at J, with 4 bases in the middle. The germline gives CDR1 DFQATT, CDR2 SNEGSKA (reference sequence). DNA for the CDR3: TGCAGTGCTAGAGATCGGGAGACCCAGTACTTC. Its protein is CSARDRETQYF.

This rearrangement joins TRBV18 to TRBJ1-2; D gene unclear. Germline V gives CDR1 KGHSH, CDR2 LQKENI. Trimming shortened V by 6 bases and J by 5 bases, and 10 bases separated the two germline ends. The length of the CDR3 is 12 residues. The CDR3 region is CASSPGLYGYTF. In nucleotides, the CDR3 is TGTGCCAGCTCTCCAGGACTTTATGGCTACACCTTC.

This rearrangement joins TRBV9 to TRBJ2-1; 13 bases agree with TRBD2. The V gene end was trimmed by 2 bases and the J gene end by 8 bases; junction bases not matched to a gene: 10. CDR1 is SGDLS, CDR2 YYNGEE, per germline. CDR3 length: 17 amino acids. This CDR3 is CASSVGAGTSGAYEQFF. CDR3 in DNA: TGTGCCAGCAGCGTCGGAGCCGGGACTAGCGGGGCTTATGAGCAGTTCTTC.

The CDR3 sequence: CASSFAQVANYGYTF. The CDR3 DNA reads TGTGCCAGCAGCTTTGCACAGGTTGCTAACTATGGCTACACCTTC. The chain has TRBV7-9 and TRBJ1-2; possible D gene TRBD1, 5 bases. The V and J ends lost 3 bases and 0 bases respectively, with 11 bases between them. Germline V CDR1 and CDR2: SEHNR, FQNEAQ (reference sequence). The CDR3 has 15 residues.

The rearrangement uses TRBV19 and TRBJ2-3; 7 bases line up with TRBD1. V shed 4 bases, J shed 2 bases, and the junction held 9 bases outside the gene matches. Per germline, CDR1 LNHDA and CDR2 SQIVND (reference sequence). The CDR3 is 16 amino acids. CDR3 residues: CASSKGTARDTDTQYF. For the CDR3, the DNA is TGTGCCAGTAGTAAAGGGACAGCGAGGGACACAGATACGCAGTATTTT.

V gene TRBV2 combines with J gene TRBJ2-2, with D possibly matching TRBD1 (6 bases). V was shortened by 6 bases and J by 0 bases, with 11 bases between the two germline ends. Germline V gives CDR1 SNHLY, CDR2 FYNNEI. This CDR3 is 15 amino acids long. The CDR3 sequence: CASRGDTSNTGELFF. CDR3 nucleotides: TGTGCCAGCAGGGGGGACACCTCGAACACCGGGGAGCTGTTTTTT.

This clone showed up just a few times. The genes are TRBV7-2 and TRBJ1-1, with 7 bases that match TRBD1. Germline V lookup: CDR1 SGHTA, CDR2 FQGNSA. V lost 5 bases and J lost 0; bases outside the gene matches: 6. The CDR3 length is 15 residues. Written as DNA, the CDR3 is TGTGCCAGCAGCCTACAGGGACAGTTGAACACTGAAGCTTTCTTT. It yields the protein CASSLQGQLNTEAFF. Filled out from reference TRBV7-2 and TRBJ1-1, the complete variable domain reads GAGVSQSPSNKVTEKGKDVELRCDPISGHTALYWYRQSLGQGLEFLIYFQGNSAPDKSGLPSDRFSAERTGGSVSTLTIQRTQQEDSAVYLCASSLQGQLNTEAFFGQGTRLTVV.